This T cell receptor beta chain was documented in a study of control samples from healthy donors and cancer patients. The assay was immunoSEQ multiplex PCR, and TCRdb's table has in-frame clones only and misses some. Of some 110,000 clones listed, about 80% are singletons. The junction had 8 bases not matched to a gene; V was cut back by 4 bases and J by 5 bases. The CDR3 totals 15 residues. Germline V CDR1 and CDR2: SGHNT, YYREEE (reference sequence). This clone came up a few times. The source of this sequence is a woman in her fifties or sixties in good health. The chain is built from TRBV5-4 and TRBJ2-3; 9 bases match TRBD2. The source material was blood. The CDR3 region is CASSLSGGLGDTQYF. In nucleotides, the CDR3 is TGTGCCAGCAGCCTGAGCGGGGGGCTTGGAGATACGCAGTATTTT.